Given below is one T cell receptor beta chain in context. The antigen is not known. The data are from a study of T cell repertoires and HLA-DP antigens. CDR1 and CDR2 (germline): ENHRY, SYGVKD. The CDR3 runs 13 residues. Trimming cost V 10 bases and J 5 bases; bases outside gene matches: 4. The data were produced by immunoSEQ multiplex PCR, yet TCRdb's version contains in-frame clones alone and is incomplete. The sample consists of approximately 100,000 clones, 86% of them appearing once. This TCR derives from a man aged 45 to 65 in good health and CMV-seronegative. The V gene is TRBV10-3, the J gene TRBJ1-5; 11 bases match TRBD1. Sequenced input: CD4+ T cells from PBMCs. The CDR3 sequence is CASGQGADQPQHF. CDR3 sequence (DNA): TGTGCCAGCGGACAGGGGGCCGATCAGCCCCAGCATTTT.